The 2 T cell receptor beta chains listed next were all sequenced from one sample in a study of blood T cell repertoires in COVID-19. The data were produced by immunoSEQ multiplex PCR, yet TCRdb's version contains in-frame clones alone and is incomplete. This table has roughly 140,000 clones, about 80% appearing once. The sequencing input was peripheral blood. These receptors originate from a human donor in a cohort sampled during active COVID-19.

CDR3 DNA sequence: TGTGCCAGCAGCCAAGATGGGACTAGCGGGGGGAAGTACCAAGAGACCCAGTACTTC. It is translated as CASSQDGTSGGKYQETQYF. This chain links TRBV3-1 (or the pseudogene TRBV3-2) with TRBJ2-5, with 15 nucleotides matching TRBD2. Germline V gene lookup returns CDR1 LGHDT and CDR2 YNNKEL (reference sequence). The CDR3 loop spans 19 amino acids. The trim removed 0 bases at V and 0 bases at J, leaving 5 bases unmatched.

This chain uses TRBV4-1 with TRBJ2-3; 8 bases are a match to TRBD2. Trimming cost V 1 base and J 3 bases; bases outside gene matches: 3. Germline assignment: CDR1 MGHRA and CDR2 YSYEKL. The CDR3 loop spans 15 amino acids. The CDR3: CASSQVLAGTDTQYF. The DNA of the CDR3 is TGCGCCAGCAGCCAAGTCCTAGCGGGTACAGATACGCAGTATTTT.